Each of the 24 T cell receptor beta chains below was sequenced from the same sample in a study of cytomegalovirus exposure and HLA in healthy donors. Primers included in the PCR were 60 Vbeta and 13 Jbeta primers. Libraries were prepared by immunoSEQ multiplex PCR; TCRdb keeps only in-frame clonotypes and omits some of them. The top ten hold about 13% of the sample, which has 150,000 or so clones, roughly 80% seen once. The specimen sequenced was PBMCs. The receptors originated from a man between 40 and 49 years old in good health and CMV-seropositive.

The rearrangement uses TRBV28 and TRBJ2-7; the match to TRBD1 covers 7 bases. The CDR3 totals 14 residues. V was pared by 6 bases and J by 3 bases, with 8 bases of the junction left unmatched. The germline CDR1 and CDR2 sequences are MDHEN and SYDVKM. The CDR3 bases are TGTGCCAGCAGCCTACAGGGGCGGATCTACGAGCAGTACTTC. It specifies CASSLQGRIYEQYF.

The chain joins TRBV18 to TRBJ2-7; 9 bases fit TRBD1. Trimming removed 9 bases from V and 3 bases from J; junction bases left unmatched: 6. CDR1 is KGHSH, CDR2 LQKENI, per germline. CDR3 length equals 13 residues. CDR3 DNA: TGTGCCAGTTCGGGACAGGGTGTCTACGAGCAGTACTTC. This encodes CASSGQGVYEQYF.

This chain connects TRBV9 to TRBJ2-4, with 8 bases identical to TRBD2. The CDR3 is 14 amino acids. V lost 3 bases to trimming and J lost 5 bases; unmatched junction nucleotides: 4. Germline V gene lookup returns CDR1 SGDLS and CDR2 YYNGEE. CDR3 bases: TGTGCCAGCAGCGCCCGGGGACTAGAAAACATTCAGTACTTC. Its translation is CASSARGLENIQYF. Together with reference TRBV9 and TRBJ2-4, the CDR3 gives the full variable domain: DSGVTQTPKHLITATGQRVTLRCSPRSGDLSVYWYQQSLDQGLQFLIQYYNGEERAKGNILERFSAQQFPDLHSELNLSSLELGDSALYFCASSARGLENIQYFGAGTRLSVL.

This rearrangement joins TRBV7-2 to TRBJ2-2; possibly TRBD1 for D (6 bases). Trimming removed 5 bases at V and 6 bases at J, with 16 bases between. Germline assignment: CDR1 SGHTA and CDR2 FQGNSA. The CDR3 consists of 15 residues. This CDR3 is CASSPRGAGAGELFF. CDR3 DNA sequence: TGTGCCAGCAGCCCTAGAGGCGCAGGGGCCGGGGAGCTGTTTTTT.

This clone has a handful of counts. The chain links TRBV4-2 to TRBJ2-1; 11 bases match TRBD2. The CDR3 spans 19 residues. Germline assignment: CDR1 LGHNA and CDR2 YNFKEQ. Unmatched junction bases numbered 16, after V lost 1 base and J lost 8 bases. CDR3 region: CASSQVFPSGRRNSDEQFF. CDR3 nucleotides: TGTGCCAGCAGCCAAGTCTTCCCTAGCGGGAGGCGCAATAGTGATGAGCAGTTCTTC.

This clone was recorded only once. This chain joins TRBV4-3 and TRBJ1-5; D is uncertain. The CDR3 runs to 13 residues. Germline assignment: CDR1 LGHNA and CDR2 YSLEER. V lost 0 bases to trimming and J lost 6 bases, with 6 bases between them. CDR3 in amino acids: CASSQDNGQPQHF. CDR3 DNA: TGCGCCAGCAGCCAAGATAACGGTCAGCCCCAGCATTTT.

This chain uses TRBV9 with TRBJ1-1; 8 nucleotides line up with TRBD1. The CDR3 contains 15 residues. Losses at the gene ends were 3 bases for V and 4 bases for J; bases not matched to a gene: 8. Germline loops: CDR1 SGDLS, CDR2 YYNGEE. The CDR3 nucleotides are TGTGCCAGCAGCGCCCGGCAGGGGGCGGTCACTGAAGCTTTCTTT. Translated, it gives CASSARQGAVTEAFF.

The V gene is TRBV27, the J gene TRBJ2-3; TRBD2 matches 14 bases. V shed 5 bases and J 5 bases; nucleotides not matched to a gene: 9. The CDR3 has 17 amino acids. CDR1 and CDR2 (germline): MNHEY, SMNVEV (reference sequence). CDR3 coding DNA: TGTGCCAGCAGTCCGCGCCCAGGGACTAGCGGGAGAGATACGCAGTATTTT. Translating gives CASSPRPGTSGRDTQYF.

J is TRBJ2-1 and V is TRBV13, with 7 nucleotides matching TRBD2. Trimming removed 5 bases from V and 5 bases from J; junction bases left unmatched: 18. Germline V gives CDR1 PRHDT, CDR2 FYEKMQ (reference sequence). This CDR3 comprises 18 residues. The CDR3 spells CASSAQTGRLTVNNEQFF. The DNA of the CDR3 is TGTGCCAGCAGCGCACAGACCGGGAGGCTAACCGTAAACAATGAGCAGTTCTTC.

The genes are TRBV9 and TRBJ2-3, with a weak D call TRBD2 (5 bases). The length of the CDR3 is 16 residues. Per the germline V gene, CDR1 is SGDLS and CDR2 is YYNGEE. V lost 0 bases and J lost 6, with 17 bases in between. CDR3 sequence (DNA): TGTGCCAGCAGCGTAGGGAGCGGACCACCTGTGGATACGCAGTATTTT. Translated, it gives CASSVGSGPPVDTQYF.

The chain couples TRBV7-2 to TRBJ2-5, with D possibly matching TRBD1 (5 bases). The DNA end is a closer match to TRBJ2-7, so the J assignment may be wrong. Germline-derived CDR1 and CDR2 are SGHTA and FQGNSA. This CDR3 comprises 12 residues. Here the CDR3 DNA reads TGTGCCAGCAGCTCGTTAAGGGGCGAGCAGTACTTC. This sequence encodes CASSSLRGEQYF.

This chain joins TRBV11-2 and TRBJ2-3, with TRBD2 identical over 11 bases. V gave up 4 bases and J gave up 8 bases; unmatched junction bases: 8. This CDR3 spans 15 amino acids. Germline CDR1 reads SGHAT; CDR2 reads FQNNGV. CDR3 coding DNA: TGTGCCAGCAGCTCCGGGACTAGCGGCGGACTTACGCAGTATTTT. This encodes CASSSGTSGGLTQYF.

The rearrangement uses TRBV6-1 and TRBJ2-3; 8 nucleotides agree with TRBD2. Trimming cost V 9 bases and J 2 bases; bases outside gene matches: 7. Germline-derived CDR1 and CDR2 are MNHNS and SASEGT. This CDR3 spans 14 amino acids. This chain's CDR3 is CASLLAGPTDTQYF. CDR3 bases: TGTGCCAGTCTTTTAGCGGGACCCACAGATACGCAGTATTTT.

This clone was found a few times. The chain carries TRBV10-3 and TRBJ1-4; D gene uncertain. Germline loops: CDR1 ENHRY, CDR2 SYGVKD. The CDR3 runs 17 residues. V was pared by 1 base and J by 0 bases, with 12 bases between. The CDR3 region is CAISEFRGSATNEKLFF. In DNA form, the CDR3 reads TGTGCCATCAGTGAGTTTCGGGGTTCGGCAACTAATGAAAAACTGTTTTTT.

A single count supports this clone. This chain uses TRBV4-1 with TRBJ1-1; no definite D call. With 0 bases removed from V and 0 bases from J, the gap between germline ends came to 5 bases. Germline V gene data show CDR1 as MGHRA and CDR2 as YSYEKL. The CDR3 has 14 amino acids. DNA for the CDR3: TGCGCCAGCAGCCAAGACGCGGTGAACACTGAAGCTTTCTTT. The encoded protein is CASSQDAVNTEAFF.

The gene calls are TRBV6-4 and TRBJ1-1, with 10 bases matching TRBD1. The trim removed 4 bases at V and 5 bases at J, leaving 4 bases unmatched. The germline V gene encodes CDR1 MRHNA and CDR2 SNTAGT. The CDR3 is 14 amino acids. CDR3 coding DNA: TGTGCCAGCAGTGGGGACAGGGGCTTAACTGAAGCTTTCTTT. Translation gives CASSGDRGLTEAFF.

This clone occurred once. V usage is TRBV10-3 and J usage is TRBJ1-5; D gene uncertain. The V end lost 0 bases, the J end lost 5 bases, and 11 bases lay between the germline ends. CDR1 and CDR2 from the germline V gene are ENHRY and SYGVKD. The CDR3 is 15 residues long. As DNA, the CDR3 is TGTGCCATCAGTGAGTCGGGGTCGGGGTATCAGCCCCAGCATTTT. Amino acids: CAISESGSGYQPQHF.

The chain combines TRBV21-1 with TRBJ2-4; TRBD2 is taken as the D call from the table, unchecked against the DNA. TRBV21-1 corresponds to a pseudogene. This CDR3 comprises 17 residues. The CDR3 reads CASTRTSGRLAKNIQYF. Here the CDR3 DNA reads TGTGCCAGCACACGGACTAGCGGGAGACTAGCCAAAAACATTCAGTACTTC.

The chain has TRBV5-1 and TRBJ2-7, with a possible D match to TRBD2 (6 bases). V dropped 4 bases and J dropped 2 bases, with 13 bases sitting between them. The CDR3 has 14 residues. Germline V lookup: CDR1 SGHRS, CDR2 YFSETQ. CDR3 nucleotide sequence: TGCGCCAGCAGCACCGGGAGATCGACCTACGAGCAGTACTTC. Its protein is CASSTGRSTYEQYF. Full variable domain (rest looked up from reference TRBV5-1 and TRBJ2-7): KAGVTQTPRYLIKTRGQQVTLSCSPISGHRSVSWYQQTPGQGLQFLFEYFSETQRNKGNFPGRFSGRQFSNSRSEMNVSTLELGDSALYLCASSTGRSTYEQYFGPGTRLTVT.

This chain links TRBV27 with TRBJ2-7; D gene uncertain. The germline V gene has CDR1 MNHEY and CDR2 SMNVEV (reference sequence). V lost 3 bases to trimming and J lost 1 base, with 7 bases between them. This CDR3 is 13 amino acids long. The CDR3 DNA reads as TGTGCCAGCAGTTTGGGCAGATCCTACGAGCAGTACTTC. Translation: CASSLGRSYEQYF.

The rearrangement joins TRBV4-3 to TRBJ2-2; 7 bases fit TRBD1. CDR3 length: 15 residues. Germline trimming cut 0 bases from V and 5 bases from J; bases unmatched to any gene: 3. Germline V gene data show CDR1 as LGHNA and CDR2 as YSLEER. DNA for the CDR3: TGCGCCAGCAGCCAAGAACAGGGGATAACCGGGGAGCTGTTTTTT. It is translated as CASSQEQGITGELFF.

The genes are TRBV6-4 and TRBJ2-7, with 10 bases lining up with TRBD2. The CDR3 is made up of 14 amino acids. The germline gives CDR1 MRHNA, CDR2 SNTAGT. V lost 3 bases to trimming and J lost 3 bases; unmatched junction nucleotides: 2. CDR3 in amino acids: CASSESSGSYEQYF. As DNA, the CDR3 is TGTGCCAGCAGTGAGTCTAGCGGGAGCTACGAGCAGTACTTC.

The chain has TRBV7-9 and TRBJ2-7, with D possibly being TRBD1 (6 bases). The V gene's germline CDR1 is SEHNR and CDR2 FQNEAQ (reference sequence). V was clipped by 7 bases and J by 6 bases, with 19 bases between them. The CDR3 runs 14 residues. The CDR3 loop is CASTLTVQGGEQYF. The CDR3 DNA is TGTGCCAGCACCCTTACGGTACAGGGCGGCGAGCAGTACTTC.

The J gene is TRBJ2-7, the V gene TRBV6-5; possible D gene TRBD2, 5 bases. Trimming pared 5 bases from V and 0 bases from J, leaving 8 bases between. The CDR3 covers 13 residues. Germline values: CDR1 MNHEY, CDR2 SVGAGI. The CDR3 bases are TGTGCCAGCAGTCGCGGGTCCTCCTACGAGCAGTACTTC. Its translation: CASSRGSSYEQYF.